This TCR beta chain stems from a study of vaccination and CD4 T cells after COVID-19. With the Oncomine TCR Beta short-read assay, DNA from cultured CD4+ T cells was sequenced. MiXCR, applied by TCRdb to the PCR reads, yields one record per CDR3 protein. The table has around 15,000 distinct CDR3 sequences, roughly 50% seen once; the top ten hold about 30%. Remarks on this clonotype: Its antigen is unknown.

Treatment indicated: approximately nine-day PBMC culture with coronavirus spike peptide pools or control peptides (ViraFEST assay). Germline V gene sequence: CDR1 MNHEY, CDR2 SVGAGI. Trimming removed 4 bases at V and 4 bases at J, with 16 bases between. There are 15 residues in the CDR3. This chain joins TRBV6-5 and TRBJ1-1; maybe TRBD1 (6 bases). This clonotype was sampled from a human donor with COVID-19. The sequences come from cultured CD4+ T cells from blood, collected after SARS-CoV-2 vaccination. CDR3: CASSSNSRGPTEAFF. DNA of the CDR3: TGTGCCAGCAGTTCCAACTCACGGGGGCCCACTGAAGCTTTCTTT.